One T cell receptor beta chain is described in this entry. Germline CDR1 reads SGHRS; CDR2 reads YFSETQ. CDR3 size: 13 residues. The sample comes from a study of CXCR3-negative and CXCR3-positive naive CD8 T cells. Preparation of TRB cDNA libraries relied on 5' RACE carrying UMI labels. For each CDR3 protein, TCRdb gives one entry from its re-call of the 5' RACE reads, without DNA. This sample's table reports 100,000 to 150,000 distinct CDR3 sequences. The source material was naive CXCR3- CD8+ T cells from blood. Subset in this sample: CD45RO-CCR7+CD27+CD95- naive CD8+ T cells lacking CXCR3 (TNR3-). The V call is TRBV5-1, the J call TRBJ2-1; TCRdb's D gene call, TRBD1, goes unchecked for lack of DNA. The receptor comes from a human donor in good health. Some clones in this sample may be carry-over from other donors' samples. The CDR3 loop reads CASSGDRGREQFF.